This T cell receptor beta chain derives from a study of cytomegalovirus exposure and HLA in healthy donors. The CDR3 is 16 amino acids. The V segment lost 4 bases and the J segment 1 base; nucleotides outside the gene matches: 5. Germline-derived CDR1 and CDR2 are SGHRS and YFSETQ. Here immunoSEQ multiplex PCR was the method, and the copy in TCRdb shows in-frame clones only, minus some. The sample lists about 130,000 clones, 85% to 90% occurring once. The receptor comes from a woman younger than 45 in good health and CMV-seropositive. The V and J genes are TRBV5-1 and TRBJ2-2, with 9 bases lining up with TRBD2. Sequencing input: PBMCs. CDR3 residues: CASSLLAGGNTGELFF. The CDR3 nucleotides read TGCGCCAGCAGCCTACTAGCGGGCGGGAACACCGGGGAGCTGTTTTTT.